This T cell receptor (beta chain) is drawn from a study of cytomegalovirus exposure and HLA in healthy donors. Study-level points and caveats: Immune exposure was documented only through CMV serostatus. TCR beta V- and J-gene trimming was later associated with a missense DCLRE1C variant. CMV antigen specificity was confirmed in vitro for three CMV-associated chains. The study designated fewer than 200 TCR beta chains cytomegalovirus-associated.

This clone was observed a handful of times. The target antigen is unknown. Germline V CDR1 and CDR2: SGHRS, YFSETQ. CDR3 length: 16 amino acids. V trimming: 4 bases; J trimming: 1 base; junction bases outside the gene matches: 10. Use of 60 Vbeta and 13 Jbeta primers characterized the PCR. Some clones are missing from TCRdb's copy, which holds only in-frame ones; the method was immunoSEQ multiplex PCR. The sample lists 200,000 to 250,000 clones; approximately 79% were seen once. The J gene is TRBJ1-1, the V gene TRBV5-1; TRBD1 matches 7 bases. Input material: PBMCs. This sequence originates from a man aged 50 or older in good health and CMV-seronegative. The CDR3 DNA is TGCGCCAGCAGCCCGACAGGGTTAGGGGGGAACACTGAAGCTTTCTTT. This translates into CASSPTGLGGNTEAFF.